Given below is one TCR beta chain in context. Its antigen remains unidentified. The input lacks base qualities; no much larger clone sits a single base away. Sequencing of the TRB variable region was done with the immunoSEQ hsTCRB v3.0 assay at survey level resolution. The target sequencing depth for TRB was about 40,000-50,000 T-cell genomes per sample. TRB libraries were pooled and sequenced on an Illumina MiSeq using a v3 150-cycle kit. As for how the authors treated the data: Repertoire analysis ran in R within a reproducible Nextflow workflow covering QC, data transformation and analysis. LymphoSeq2, an R package for exploring AIRR-Seq data, was used to implement the custom analyses. A few samples yielding fewer than 5000 total TRB sequences were excluded, leaving 188 analyzed HIV repertoires. Among the 180 to 200 retained HIV repertoires, 59 were collected before ART initiation and 120 to 140 were collected after ART initiation. Each repertoire was downsampled to 5000 TRB nucleotide sequences, and summary statistics were averaged across 100 downsampling iterations. The analysis kept only TRB sequences whose CDR3 regions were at least seven amino acids long. Two measures captured diversity: a Shannon entropy-derived clonality score and the Gini coefficient. In repertoire networks, the top 5000 CDR3 amino acid sequences were linked whenever an edit distance of one separated two sequences. For TRB CDR3 amino acid sequences, GLIPH2 was used to predict antigen specificity groups and MHC restriction. To flag known associations with CMV, EBV, HIV or tissue antigens, CDR3 amino acid sequences were compared against VDJdb and McPAS-TCR. Pre-ART, post-ART and control groups were compared with Wilcoxon signed-rank tests and Holm-Bonferroni correction. The table was pulled from immuneACCESS by TCRdb, which kept in-frame rearrangements only. Such tables lose some clones; where checked, under half of the loss comes from unresolved V genes, and the rest has no known cause. The DNA gave D and trimming, while V, J and clone size come from that table. The sample contains 13,000 or so clones, 80% of them found a single time. Roughly 13% of the sample belongs to the ten largest clones.

Participants were included only if at least one PBMC sample before ART initiation and at least two post-ART samples were available. All participants with HIV were treated in the United States of America. Before DNA extraction, cryopreserved samples of roughly 1-10 million PBMC were thawed and washed. At the time of the earliest PBMC sample for each participant with HIV, ages ranged from roughly 23 to 60 years. PBMC samples were contributed by each participant from 1-4 timepoints before ART initiation and 2-8 timepoints after ART initiation, with a median of 7 samples. For every participant, serial HIV viral load, CD4+ T-cell count, ART history and demographic data were obtained. Genomic DNA was extracted from unsorted PBMC with a Qiagen kit on a QIAcube, processed in batches of 12 samples. The junction shows trimming of 6 bases on V and 1 base on J, plus 13 bases between the germline ends. Spanning cysteine to phenylalanine, the CDR3 consists of 15 amino acids. Only the CDR3 DNA stays, 45 bases, in frame from base 1. The CDR1 and CDR2 encoded by the germline V gene are MNHNS and SASEGT.

The record originates from a study of long-term antiretroviral therapy in people with HIV (dated by TCRdb to the early 2020s). In the study overall: Collection of the earliest samples took place about a decade ahead of the 2015 WHO recommendation for immediate ART, at a time when ART was typically delayed until CD4 counts fell. Whether ART initiation and durable HIV suppression were associated with changes in peripheral blood TRB repertoire composition and diversity was tested in a retrospective serial study. A total of 192 cryopreserved PBMC samples were contributed to the cohort by 30 adults with confirmed HIV infection, with samples collected serially over a mean of around 6 years (range 1-12). No cross-contamination during QIAcube processing turned up in test extractions that ran a monoclonal T-cell line alongside 33 polyclonal samples. Of the 30 to 35 participants with HIV, about a dozen were female.

Broader findings and caveats from the paper: Limited PBMC availability meant only the TCR beta chain was sequenced, without alpha chain pairing. Because pre-ART samples had limited cell numbers, unsorted PBMC were profiled rather than sorted CD4+ and CD8+ T cells. Starting ART was linked to a significant rise in TRB diversity, yet even with long-term ART the diversity remained significantly lower than in transplant donor controls. CDR3 length ranges in HIV repertoires were narrower than in controls, and network structure suggested an antigen-experienced repertoire with only a slight naive shift after ART. Expanded TRB clones identified before ART initiation dominated the repertoire at all time points, although this dominance fluctuated and declined in many PLHIV after ART. Inferences about post-ART repertoire changes are limited because no data were available on ART adherence, viral resistance or therapy changes. The samples span the years 2004 to 2017, and the ART regimens used may be less effective than current regimens.

The material was unsorted PBMCs, obtained 3.2 years before starting antiretroviral therapy. This receptor was taken from a man in his forties with HIV. This sequence uses TRBV6-1 and TRBJ1-5; TRBD1 is a weak D gene call, 5 bases matching. The DNA is as follows: TGTGCCAGCAGCGAACGGGGGGGGAGCAATCAGCCCCAGCATTTT. The translation is CASSERGGSNQPQHF.